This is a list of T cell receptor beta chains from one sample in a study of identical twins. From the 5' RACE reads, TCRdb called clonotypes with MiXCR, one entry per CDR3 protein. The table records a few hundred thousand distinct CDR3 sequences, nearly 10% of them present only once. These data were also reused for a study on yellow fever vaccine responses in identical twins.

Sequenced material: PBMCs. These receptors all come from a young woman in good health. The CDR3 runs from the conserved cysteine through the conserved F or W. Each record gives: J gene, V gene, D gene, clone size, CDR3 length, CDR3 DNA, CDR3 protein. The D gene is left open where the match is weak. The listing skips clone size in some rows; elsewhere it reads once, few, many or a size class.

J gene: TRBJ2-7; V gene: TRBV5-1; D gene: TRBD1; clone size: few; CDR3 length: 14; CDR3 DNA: TGCGCCAGCAGCTTGGGGACAGGGGGAACCGAGCAGTACTTC; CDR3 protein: CASSLGTGGTEQYF
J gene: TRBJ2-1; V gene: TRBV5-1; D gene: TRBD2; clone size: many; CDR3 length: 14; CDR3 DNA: TGCGCCAGCCGAGGGACTAGCGGTCTCAATGAGCAGTTCTTC; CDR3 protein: CASRGTSGLNEQFF
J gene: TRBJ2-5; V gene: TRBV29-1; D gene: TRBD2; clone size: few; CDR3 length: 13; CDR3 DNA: TGCAGCGGCGGGACTAGCGGGAAAGAGACCCAGTACTTC; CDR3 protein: CSGGTSGKETQYF
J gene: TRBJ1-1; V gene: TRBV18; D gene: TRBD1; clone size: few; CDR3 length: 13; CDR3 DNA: TGTGCCAGCTCCCAGGGACAGCTCACTGAAGCTTTCTTT; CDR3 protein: CASSQGQLTEAFF
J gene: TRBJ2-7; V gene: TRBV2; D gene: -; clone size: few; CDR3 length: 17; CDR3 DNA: TGTGCCAGCAGTGCAGGGGCCAGGGGTAGACACTCCTACGAGCAGTACTTC; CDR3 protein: CASSAGARGRHSYEQYF
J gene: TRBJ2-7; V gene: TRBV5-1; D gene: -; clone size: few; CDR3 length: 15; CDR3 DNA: TGCGCCAGCAGCTTGGACCACTCCATGGGATCCGAGCAGTACTTC; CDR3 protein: CASSLDHSMGSEQYF
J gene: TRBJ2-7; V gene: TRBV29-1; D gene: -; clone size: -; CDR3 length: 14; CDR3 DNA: TGCAGCGTTGAAGCGCCAGGGTCGGGCTACGAGCAGTACTTC; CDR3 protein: CSVEAPGSGYEQYF
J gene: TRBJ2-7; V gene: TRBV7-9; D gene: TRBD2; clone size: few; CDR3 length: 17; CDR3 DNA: TGTGCCAGCAGCTTAGGGCCGGGACTAGCGGGGGGAGACGAGCAGTACTTC; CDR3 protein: CASSLGPGLAGGDEQYF
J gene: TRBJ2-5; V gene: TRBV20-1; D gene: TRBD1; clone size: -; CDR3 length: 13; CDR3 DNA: TGCAGTGCTAGGAGGGACAGCGATAAGACCCAGTACTTC; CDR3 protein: CSARRDSDKTQYF
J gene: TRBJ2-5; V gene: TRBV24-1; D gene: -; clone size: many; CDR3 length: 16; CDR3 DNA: TGTGCCACCAGTGATTTGTCTTCAGGGTACCAAGAGACCCAGTACTTC; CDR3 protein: CATSDLSSGYQETQYF
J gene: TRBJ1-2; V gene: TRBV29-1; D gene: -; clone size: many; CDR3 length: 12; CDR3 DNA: TGCAGCGTTGAAGGGGGCTCGTATGGCTACACCTTC; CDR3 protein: CSVEGGSYGYTF
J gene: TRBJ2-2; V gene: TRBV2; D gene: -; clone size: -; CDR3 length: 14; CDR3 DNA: TGTGCCAGCAGGGAGGGGACCTCAGCCGGGGAGCTGTTTTTT; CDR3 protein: CASREGTSAGELFF
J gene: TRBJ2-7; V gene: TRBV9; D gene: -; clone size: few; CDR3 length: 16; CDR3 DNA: TGTGCCAGCAGCGTATCCGGGACCCAGCCATTATACGAGCAGTACTTC; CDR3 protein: CASSVSGTQPLYEQYF
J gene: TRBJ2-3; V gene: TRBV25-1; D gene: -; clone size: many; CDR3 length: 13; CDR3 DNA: TGTGCCAGCACACAGGGTCGCACAGATACGCAGTATTTT; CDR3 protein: CASTQGRTDTQYF
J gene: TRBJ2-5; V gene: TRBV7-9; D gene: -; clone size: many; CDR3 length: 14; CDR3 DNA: TGTGCCAGCGCCCTTCTGAGTGCTCAAGAGACCCAGTACTTC; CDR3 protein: CASALLSAQETQYF
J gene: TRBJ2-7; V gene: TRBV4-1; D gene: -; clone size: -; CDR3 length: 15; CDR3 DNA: TGCGCCAGCAGCCAAGCGGTAGGGGGCTCCTACGAGCAGTACTTC; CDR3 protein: CASSQAVGGSYEQYF
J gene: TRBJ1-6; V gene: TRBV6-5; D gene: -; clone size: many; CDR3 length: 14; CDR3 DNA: TGTGCCAGCAGTTACGGACAGAAGGATTCACCCCTCCACTTT; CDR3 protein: CASSYGQKDSPLHF
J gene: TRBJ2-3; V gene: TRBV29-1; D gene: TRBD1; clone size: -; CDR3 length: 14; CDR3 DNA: TGCAGCGCGAGACAGGGTTCTAGCACAGATACGCAGTATTTT; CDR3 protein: CSARQGSSTDTQYF
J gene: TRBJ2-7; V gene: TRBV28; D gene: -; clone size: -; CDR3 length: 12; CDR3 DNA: TGTGCCACTCAGACAGACCCCTACGAGCAGTACTTC; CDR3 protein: CATQTDPYEQYF
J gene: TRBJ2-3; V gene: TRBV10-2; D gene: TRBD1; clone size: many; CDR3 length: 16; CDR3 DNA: TGCGCCAGTTCGGACAGGGGGCAAGGGGGCACAGATACGCAGTATTTT; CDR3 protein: CASSDRGQGGTDTQYF
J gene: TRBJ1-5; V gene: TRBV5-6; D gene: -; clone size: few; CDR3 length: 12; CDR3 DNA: TGTGCCAGCAGCATGACAGGTCAGCCCCAGCATTTT; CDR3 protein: CASSMTGQPQHF
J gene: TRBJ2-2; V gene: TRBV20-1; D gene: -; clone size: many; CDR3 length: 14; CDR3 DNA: TGCAGTGCCCAGAGAGTCAGGGAGACCGGGGAGCTGTTTTTT; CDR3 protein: CSAQRVRETGELFF
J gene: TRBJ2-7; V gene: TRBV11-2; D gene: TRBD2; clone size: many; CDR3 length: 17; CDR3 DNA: TGTGCCAGCAGCTCCGGACTAGCGGGAGTAAGTGCCTACGAGCAGTACTTC; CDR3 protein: CASSSGLAGVSAYEQYF
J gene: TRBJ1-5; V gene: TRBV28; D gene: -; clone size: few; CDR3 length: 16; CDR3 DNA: TGTGCCAGCAGATTCCTCTTCAGGGGAAACAATCAGCCCCAGCATTTT; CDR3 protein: CASRFLFRGNNQPQHF
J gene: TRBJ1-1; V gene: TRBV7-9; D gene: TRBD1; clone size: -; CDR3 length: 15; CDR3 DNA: TGTGCCAGCAGCCCCTGGACAGGGGTCGTCACTGAAGCTTTCTTT; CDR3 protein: CASSPWTGVVTEAFF
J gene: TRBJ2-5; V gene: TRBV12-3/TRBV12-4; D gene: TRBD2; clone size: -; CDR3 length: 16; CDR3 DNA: TGTGCCAGCAGTTTACTCCTAGCGGGGGGGCAAGAGACCCAGTACTTC; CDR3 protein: CASSLLLAGGQETQYF
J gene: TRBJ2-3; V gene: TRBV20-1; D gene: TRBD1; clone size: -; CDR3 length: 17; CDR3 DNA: TGCAGTGCCGCCTCCGGGACAGGGGGCGTCGACACAGATACGCAGTATTTT; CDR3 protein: CSAASGTGGVDTDTQYF
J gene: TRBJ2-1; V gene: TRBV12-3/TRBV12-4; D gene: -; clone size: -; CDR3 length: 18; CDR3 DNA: TGTGCCAGCAGTTTGACCTCTGGGGAGGGGGGGACTTACAATGAGCAGTTCTTC; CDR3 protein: CASSLTSGEGGTYNEQFF
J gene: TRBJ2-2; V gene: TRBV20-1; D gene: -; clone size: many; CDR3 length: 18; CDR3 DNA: TGCAGTGCTACAAGGGAGCGACCGGGGTCCAGGGCCACCGGGGAGCTGTTTTTT; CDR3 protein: CSATRERPGSRATGELFF
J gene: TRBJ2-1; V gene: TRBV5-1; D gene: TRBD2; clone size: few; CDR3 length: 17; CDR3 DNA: TGCGCCAGCAGCTTGGGACTAGCGGGAGGGAAGGACGATGAGCAGTTCTTC; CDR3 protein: CASSLGLAGGKDDEQFF
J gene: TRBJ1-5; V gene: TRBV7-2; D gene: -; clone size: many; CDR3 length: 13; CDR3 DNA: TGTGCCAGCAGCTTAGCAGGGGCTCAGCCCCAGCATTTT; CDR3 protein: CASSLAGAQPQHF
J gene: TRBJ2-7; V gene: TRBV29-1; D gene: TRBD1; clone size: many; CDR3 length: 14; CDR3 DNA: TGCAGCGTTGACGGGCAGGGGGAAACCTACGAGCAGTACTTC; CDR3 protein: CSVDGQGETYEQYF
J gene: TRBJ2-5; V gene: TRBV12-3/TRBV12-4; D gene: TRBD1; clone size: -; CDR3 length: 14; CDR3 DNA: TGTGCCAGCAGTATAAGGGACAGGCAAGAGACCCAGTACTTC; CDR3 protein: CASSIRDRQETQYF
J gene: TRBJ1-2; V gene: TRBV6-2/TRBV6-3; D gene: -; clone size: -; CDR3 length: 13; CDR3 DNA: TGTGCCAGCAGTCTTGGGGGATGGAATGGCTACACCTTC; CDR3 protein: CASSLGGWNGYTF
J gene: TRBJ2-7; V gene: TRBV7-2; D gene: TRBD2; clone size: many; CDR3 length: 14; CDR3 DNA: TGTGCCAGCAGCTTAGATGGGGCGGGAGATGAGCAGTACTTC; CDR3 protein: CASSLDGAGDEQYF
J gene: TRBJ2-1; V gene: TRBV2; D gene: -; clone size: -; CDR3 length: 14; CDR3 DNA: TGTGCCAGCAGTGAGGGTTTCTCCTACAATGAGCAGTTCTTC; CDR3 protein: CASSEGFSYNEQFF
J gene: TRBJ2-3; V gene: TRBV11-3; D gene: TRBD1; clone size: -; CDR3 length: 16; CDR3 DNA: TGTGCCAGCAGCACCGGGGACAGTCCTAGCACAGATACGCAGTATTTT; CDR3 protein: CASSTGDSPSTDTQYF
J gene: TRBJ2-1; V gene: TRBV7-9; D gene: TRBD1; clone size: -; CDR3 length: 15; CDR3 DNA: TGTGCCAGCAGCCGAGACAGGGTAACCTACAATGAGCAGTTCTTC; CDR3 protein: CASSRDRVTYNEQFF
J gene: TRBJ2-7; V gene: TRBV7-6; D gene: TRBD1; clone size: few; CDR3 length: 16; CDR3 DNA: TGTGCCAGCAGCGAGGCGGGGACAGGGCTATCCTACGAGCAGTACTTC; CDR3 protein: CASSEAGTGLSYEQYF
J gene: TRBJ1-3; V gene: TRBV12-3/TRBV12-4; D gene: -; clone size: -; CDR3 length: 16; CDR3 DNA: TGTGCCAGCAGTTTAGGTGGAGAACGCTCTGGAAACACCATATATTTT; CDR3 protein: CASSLGGERSGNTIYF
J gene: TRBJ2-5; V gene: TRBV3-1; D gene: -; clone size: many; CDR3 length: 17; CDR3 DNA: TGTGCCAGCAGCCAAGATGCAGGATGGATAGTCCAAGAGACCCAGTACTTC; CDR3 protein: CASSQDAGWIVQETQYF
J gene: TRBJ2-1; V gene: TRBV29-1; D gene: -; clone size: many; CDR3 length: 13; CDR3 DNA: TGCAGCGTGGGGACGCCAGGGTACAATGAGCAGTTCTTC; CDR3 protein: CSVGTPGYNEQFF
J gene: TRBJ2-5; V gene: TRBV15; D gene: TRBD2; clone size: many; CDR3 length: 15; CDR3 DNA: TGTGCCACCAGCAGAGAACTAGCGGGAAGAGAGACCCAGTACTTC; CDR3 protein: CATSRELAGRETQYF
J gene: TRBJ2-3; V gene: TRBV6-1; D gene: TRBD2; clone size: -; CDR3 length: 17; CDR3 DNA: TGTGCCAGCAGCCGGAGGAGCGGGGAACTTTTCACAGATACGCAGTATTTT; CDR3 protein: CASSRRSGELFTDTQYF
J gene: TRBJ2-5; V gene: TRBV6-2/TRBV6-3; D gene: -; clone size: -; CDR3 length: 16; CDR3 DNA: TGTGCCAGCCTAAATTTAAACCGGGGCCGCCGGGAGACCCAGTACTTC; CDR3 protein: CASLNLNRGRRETQYF
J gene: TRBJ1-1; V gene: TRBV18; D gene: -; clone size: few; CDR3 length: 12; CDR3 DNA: TGTGCCACTAAAAAGGGGGACACTGAAGCTTTCTTT; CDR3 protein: CATKKGDTEAFF
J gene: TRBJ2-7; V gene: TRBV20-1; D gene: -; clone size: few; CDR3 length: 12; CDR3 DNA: TGCAGTGCCAAGGGGCTTCTCTACGAGCAGTACTTC; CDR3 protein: CSAKGLLYEQYF